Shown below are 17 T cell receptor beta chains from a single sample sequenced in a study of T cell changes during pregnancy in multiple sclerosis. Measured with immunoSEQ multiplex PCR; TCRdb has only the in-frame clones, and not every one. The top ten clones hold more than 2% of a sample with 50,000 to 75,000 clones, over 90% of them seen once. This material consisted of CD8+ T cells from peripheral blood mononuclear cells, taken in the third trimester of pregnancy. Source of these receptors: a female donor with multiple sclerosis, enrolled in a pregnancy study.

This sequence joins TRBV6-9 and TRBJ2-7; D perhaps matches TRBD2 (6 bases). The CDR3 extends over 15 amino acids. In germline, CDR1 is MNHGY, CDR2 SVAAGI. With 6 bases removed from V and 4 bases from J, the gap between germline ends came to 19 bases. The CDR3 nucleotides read TGTGCCAGCAGGCCTGCTAGCGCTGGGAAGTACGAGCAGTACTTC. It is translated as CASRPASAGKYEQYF.

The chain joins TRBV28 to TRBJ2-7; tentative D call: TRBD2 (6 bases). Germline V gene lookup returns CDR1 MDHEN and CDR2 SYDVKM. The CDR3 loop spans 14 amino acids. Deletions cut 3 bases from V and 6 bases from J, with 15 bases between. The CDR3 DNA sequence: TGTGCCAGCAGTTTTCGCGGCAAGCGGGCCGAGCAGTACTTC. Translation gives CASSFRGKRAEQYF.

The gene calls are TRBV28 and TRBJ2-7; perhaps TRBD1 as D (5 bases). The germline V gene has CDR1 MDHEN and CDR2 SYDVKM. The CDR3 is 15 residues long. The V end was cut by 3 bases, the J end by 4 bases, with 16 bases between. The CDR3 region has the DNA TGTGCCAGCAGTTTTCCTGTTGGCGCAGGGTACGAGCAGTACTTC. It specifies CASSFPVGAGYEQYF.

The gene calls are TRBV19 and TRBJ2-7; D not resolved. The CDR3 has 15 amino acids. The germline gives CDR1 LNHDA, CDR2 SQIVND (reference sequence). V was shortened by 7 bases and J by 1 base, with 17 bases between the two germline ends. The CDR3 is CASTISYGVSYEQYF. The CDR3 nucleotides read TGTGCCAGTACTATCTCCTATGGAGTATCCTACGAGCAGTACTTC.

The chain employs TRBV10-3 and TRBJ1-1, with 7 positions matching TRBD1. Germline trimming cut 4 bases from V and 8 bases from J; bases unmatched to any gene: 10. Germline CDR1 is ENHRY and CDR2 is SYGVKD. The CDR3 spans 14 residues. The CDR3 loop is CAISVDMEGGEAFF. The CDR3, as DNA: TGTGCCATCAGTGTAGATATGGAAGGGGGCGAAGCTTTCTTT.

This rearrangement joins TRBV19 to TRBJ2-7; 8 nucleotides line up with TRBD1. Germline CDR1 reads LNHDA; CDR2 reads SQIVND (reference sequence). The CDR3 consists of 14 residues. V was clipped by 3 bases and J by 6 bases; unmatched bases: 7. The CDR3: CASSISGTGGEQYF. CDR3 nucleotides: TGTGCCAGTAGTATTTCGGGAACAGGGGGCGAGCAGTACTTC.

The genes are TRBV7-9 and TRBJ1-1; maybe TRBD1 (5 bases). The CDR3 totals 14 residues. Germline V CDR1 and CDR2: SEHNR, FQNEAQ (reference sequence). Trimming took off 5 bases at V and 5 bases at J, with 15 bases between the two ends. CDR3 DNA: TGTGCCAGCAGCCCCCTAGGGGCCGGGACTGAAGCTTTCTTT. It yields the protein CASSPLGAGTEAFF. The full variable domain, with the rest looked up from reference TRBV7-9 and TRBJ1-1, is DTGVSQNPRHKITKRGQNVTFRCDPISEHNRLYWYRQTLGQGPEFLTYFQNEAQLEKSRLLSDRFSAERPKGSFSTLEIQRTEQGDSAMYLCASSPLGAGTEAFFGQGTRLTVV.

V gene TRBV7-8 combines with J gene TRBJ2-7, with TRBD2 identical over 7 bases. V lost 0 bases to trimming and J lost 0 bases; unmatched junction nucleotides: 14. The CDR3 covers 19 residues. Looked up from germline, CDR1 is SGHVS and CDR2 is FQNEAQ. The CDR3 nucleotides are TGTGCCAGCAGCTTAGCCACGACGGTCCTAGCGGAGGACTCCTACGAGCAGTACTTC. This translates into CASSLATTVLAEDSYEQYF. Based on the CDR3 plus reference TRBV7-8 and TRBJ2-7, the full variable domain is GAGVSQSPRYKVAKRGQDVALRCDPISGHVSLFWYQQALGQGPEFLTYFQNEAQLDKSGLPSDRFFAERPEGSVSTLKIQRTQQEDSAVYLCASSLATTVLAEDSYEQYFGPGTRLTVT.

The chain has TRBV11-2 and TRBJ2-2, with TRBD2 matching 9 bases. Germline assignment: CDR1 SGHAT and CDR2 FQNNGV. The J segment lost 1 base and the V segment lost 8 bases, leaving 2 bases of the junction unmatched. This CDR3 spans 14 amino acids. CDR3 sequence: CASRSGRNTGELFF. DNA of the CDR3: TGTGCCAGCCGTAGCGGGAGGAACACCGGGGAGCTGTTTTTT.

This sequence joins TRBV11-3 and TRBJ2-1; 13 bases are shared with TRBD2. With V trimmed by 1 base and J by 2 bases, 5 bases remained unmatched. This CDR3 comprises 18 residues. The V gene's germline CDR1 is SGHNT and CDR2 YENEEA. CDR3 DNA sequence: TGTGCCAGCAGCTTAGGGGTCGGACTAGCGGGAGCCTACAATGAGCAGTTCTTC. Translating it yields CASSLGVGLAGAYNEQFF.

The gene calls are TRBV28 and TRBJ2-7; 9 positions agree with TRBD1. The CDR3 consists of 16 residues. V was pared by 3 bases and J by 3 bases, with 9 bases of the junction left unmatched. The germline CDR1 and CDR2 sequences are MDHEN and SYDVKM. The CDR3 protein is CASSLSWGTGIYEQYF. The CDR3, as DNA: TGTGCCAGCAGTTTGTCATGGGGGACAGGGATCTACGAGCAGTACTTC.

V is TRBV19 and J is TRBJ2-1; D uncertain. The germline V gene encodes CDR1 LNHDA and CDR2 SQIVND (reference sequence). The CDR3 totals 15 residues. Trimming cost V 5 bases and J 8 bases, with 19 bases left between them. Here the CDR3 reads CASSASVNPRYEQFF. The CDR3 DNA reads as TGTGCCAGTAGTGCCTCGGTTAACCCGCGCTATGAGCAGTTCTTC. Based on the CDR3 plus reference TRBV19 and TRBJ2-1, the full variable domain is DGGITQSPKYLFRKEGQNVTLSCEQNLNHDAMYWYRQDPGQGLRLIYYSQIVNDFQKGDIAEGYSVSREKKESFPLTVTSAQKNPTAFYLCASSASVNPRYEQFFGPGTRLTVL.

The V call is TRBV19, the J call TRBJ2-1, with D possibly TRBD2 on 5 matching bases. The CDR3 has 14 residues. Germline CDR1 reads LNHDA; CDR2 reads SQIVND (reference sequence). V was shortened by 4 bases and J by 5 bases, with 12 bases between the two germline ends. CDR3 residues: CASSKSGPNNEQFF. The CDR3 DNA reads TGTGCCAGTAGTAAAAGCGGCCCCAACAATGAGCAGTTCTTC.

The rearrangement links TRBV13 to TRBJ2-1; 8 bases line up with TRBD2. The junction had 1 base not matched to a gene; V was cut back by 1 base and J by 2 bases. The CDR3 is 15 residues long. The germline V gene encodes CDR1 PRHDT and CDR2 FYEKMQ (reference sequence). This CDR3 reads CASSLALAAYNEQFF. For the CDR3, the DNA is TGTGCCAGCAGCTTAGCACTAGCGGCCTACAATGAGCAGTTCTTC.

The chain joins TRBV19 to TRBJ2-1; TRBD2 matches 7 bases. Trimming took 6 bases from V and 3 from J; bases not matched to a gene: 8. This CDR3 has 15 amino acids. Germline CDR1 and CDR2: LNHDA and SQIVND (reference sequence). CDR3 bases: TGTGCCAGTAGATCGGGGACTACCATCTACAATGAGCAGTTCTTC. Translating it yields CASRSGTTIYNEQFF.

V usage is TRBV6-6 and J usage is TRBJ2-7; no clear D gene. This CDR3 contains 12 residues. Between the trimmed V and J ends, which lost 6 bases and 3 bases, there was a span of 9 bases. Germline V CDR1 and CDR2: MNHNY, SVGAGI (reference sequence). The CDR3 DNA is TGTGCCAGCAGCTCTTTTAACTACGAGCAGTACTTC. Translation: CASSSFNYEQYF.

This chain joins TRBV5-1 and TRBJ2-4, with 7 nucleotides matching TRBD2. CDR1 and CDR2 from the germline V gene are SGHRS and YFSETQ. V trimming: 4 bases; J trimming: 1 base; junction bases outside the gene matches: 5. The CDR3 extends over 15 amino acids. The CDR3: CASSTTGGAKNIQYF. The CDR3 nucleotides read TGCGCCAGCAGCACAACGGGAGGCGCCAAAAACATTCAGTACTTC.